This TCR beta chain was found in a study of blood T cell repertoires in COVID-19. About the research overall: There were acute and convalescent COVID-19 samples, and they came from the United States, Italy and Spain.

Per the original methods: Estimates of nucleated cell counts were drawn from the amplification of reference gene primers. Libraries were prepared by immunoSEQ multiplex PCR; TCRdb keeps only in-frame clonotypes and omits some of them. The V and J calls and clone size come from that table; D and trimming were worked out from the DNA. Of roughly 410,000 clones listed, about 89% are singletons. This clone showed up many times. One Seattle source followed patients from active infection through their disease course. V lost 7 bases, J lost 5 bases, and 18 bases lay in between. The germline CDR1 and CDR2 sequences are ENHRY and SYGVKD. The CDR3 loop spans 14 amino acids.

Sequencing used peripheral blood. This chain joins TRBV10-3 and TRBJ2-7, with D hard to call. This clonotype originated in a woman aged 35 to 49 with COVID-19, enrolled during active disease. This CDR3 is CAIKLTSQAHEQYF. CDR3 nucleotides: TGTGCCATCAAACTCACCTCCCAGGCCCACGAGCAGTACTTC.